These 4 T cell receptor beta chains originate from one sample sequenced in a study of T-cell memory formation after mild COVID-19. TCRdb processed the 5' RACE reads anew with MiXCR; each CDR3 protein has one entry. The sample contains some 450,000 distinct CDR3 sequences, 20% of which appear only once. The sample taken for sequencing was PBMCs or a T cell subset sorted from them (not recorded which). These receptors all come from an adult woman who had mild COVID-19 (a few samples of this study predate the infection). Cell type and time point are not known.

This clonotype has a handful of counts. The chain uses TRBV20-1 and TRBJ1-2, with D unresolved. The CDR3 extends over 13 amino acids. CDR1 DFQATT and CDR2 SNEGSKA come from the germline V gene (reference sequence). Trimming removed 1 base at V and 1 base at J, with 7 bases between. This CDR3 is CSARAGINYGYTF. The CDR3 bases are TGCAGTGCTAGAGCGGGAATTAACTATGGCTACACCTTC.

This clonotype was seen only a few times. This chain uses TRBV9 with TRBJ1-4; D not certain. This CDR3 contains 13 residues. V was clipped by 3 bases and J by 11 bases, with 14 bases between them. Germline CDR1 reads SGDLS; CDR2 reads YYNGEE. The DNA of the CDR3 is TGTGCCAGCAGCGCTAACAGCGGCGGGAAACTGTTTTTT. Encoded protein: CASSANSGGKLFF.

This clonotype has just a few counts. The chain joins TRBV7-9 to TRBJ2-1; 13 nucleotides align to TRBD2. The CDR3 has 22 amino acids. The ends lost 0 bases at V and 3 bases at J; junction bases unmatched: 17. The germline CDR1 and CDR2 sequences are SEHNR and FQNEAQ (reference sequence). The CDR3 spells CASSLAFPGLAGSMGLYNEQFF. The CDR3 nucleotides are TGTGCCAGCAGCTTAGCGTTTCCGGGACTAGCGGGGTCAATGGGGCTCTACAATGAGCAGTTCTTC.

V is TRBV5-1 and J is TRBJ2-7, with D perhaps matching TRBD2 (5 bases). The germline V gene has CDR1 SGHRS and CDR2 YFSETQ. This CDR3 has 12 amino acids. The V gene lost 4 bases and the J gene lost 6 bases, with 11 bases spanning the gap. Here the CDR3 reads CASSTDFFEQYF. The CDR3 nucleotides are TGCGCCAGCAGCACGGACTTCTTCGAGCAGTACTTC.